A selection of T cell receptor beta chains follows, all from one sample in a study of T cells in Graves' hyperthyroidism and ophthalmopathy. TCRdb reprocessed the multiplex PCR reads with MiXCR, giving one entry per CDR3 protein. The data show around 300,000 distinct CDR3 sequences, about 14% seen once. The sequencing sample was made of blood. These receptor sequences come from a woman aged 25 to 39 with Graves' hyperthyroidism. Both conserved end residues are part of each CDR3. The order of the fields is V gene, D gene, J gene, clone size, CDR3 DNA, CDR3 protein. D genes are given only for firm matches. The listing skips clone size in some rows; elsewhere it reads once, few, many or a size class.

TRBV15,-,TRBJ1-1,few,TGTGCCACCAACAGAGATTGGGTTTCGGGGCAAGCGAACACTGAAGCTTTCTTT,CATNRDWVSGQANTEAFF
TRBV5-1,TRBD1,TRBJ2-1,-,TGCGCCAGCGGGACAGGGGTTCGCGATGAGCAGTTCTTC,CASGTGVRDEQFF
TRBV28,TRBD1,TRBJ1-3,-,TGTGCCAGCAGCGGACAGGGGGAGGGAAACACCATATATTTT,CASSGQGEGNTIYF
TRBV12-3/TRBV12-4,-,TRBJ2-3,few,TGTGCCAGCAGATTCGGGACCACAGATACGCAGTATTTT,CASRFGTTDTQYF
TRBV29-1,TRBD2,TRBJ2-5,-,TGCAGCGTTGTGTTCGTAGGGCGGGAGTATGAGACCCAGTACTTC,CSVVFVGREYETQYF
TRBV28,TRBD1,TRBJ1-5,-,TGTGCCAGCAGCTCCGTTTGGGACAGGAGAAATCAGCCCCAGCATTTT,CASSSVWDRRNQPQHF
TRBV20-1,TRBD2,TRBJ2-2,many,TGCAGTGCTAGTTTTCCTTCCGGGACTAGCGGGGCTGGCACCGGGGAGCTGTTTTTT,CSASFPSGTSGAGTGELFF
TRBV12-3/TRBV12-4,TRBD2,TRBJ2-1,-,TGTGCCAGCAGTTTGGAGTGGCGGGAGGGATACAATGAGCAGTTCTTC,CASSLEWREGYNEQFF
TRBV6-1,-,TRBJ1-2,-,TGTGCCAGCAGTGTTCGGACTGACTATGGCTACACCTTC,CASSVRTDYGYTF
TRBV16,-,TRBJ1-5,few,TGTGCCAGCAGTCGAGCGTTGGTCCTGGGCAATCAGCCCCAGCATTTT,CASSRALVLGNQPQHF
TRBV5-1,-,TRBJ1-3,few,TGCGCCAGCAGCTTGAAGGGGGATGGAAACACCATATATTTT,CASSLKGDGNTIYF
TRBV20-1,TRBD1,TRBJ2-2,many,TGCAGTGCTAGGGGACAGGGGGCCTCCGGGGAGCTGTTTTTT,CSARGQGASGELFF
TRBV11-2,-,TRBJ1-1,many,TGTGCCAGCAGCTTAGTGGGGGCTTTGGGTGTTGAAAACACTGAAGCTTTCTTT,CASSLVGALGVENTEAFF
TRBV7-8,-,TRBJ1-1,many,TGTGCCAGCAGCTTAAATGGGGGAGCTTTCTTT,CASSLNGGAFF
TRBV12-3/TRBV12-4,TRBD1,TRBJ2-5,many,TGTGCCAGCAGTGAGAGACAGGGCCCTGAGGTGACCCAGTACTTC,CASSERQGPEVTQYF
TRBV5-5,-,TRBJ1-2,-,TGTGCCAGCAGCCCGCAGGGGATACTCGGGTATGGCTACACCTTC,CASSPQGILGYGYTF
TRBV4-1,-,TRBJ2-7,-,TGCGCCAGCAGCCAGACACTAGCTTCCGAGCAGTACTTC,CASSQTLASEQYF
TRBV5-1,-,TRBJ1-1,few,TGCGCCAGCAGCTCCGTACAGGGAGGGAACACTGAAGCTTTCTTT,CASSSVQGGNTEAFF
TRBV2,-,TRBJ2-7,-,TGTGCCAGCGGAGATCGGATCCAGCACGAGCAGTACTTC,CASGDRIQHEQYF
TRBV20-1,TRBD1,TRBJ2-7,-,TGCAGTGCGGGTAGGGGACAGCCCTACGAGCAGTACTTC,CSAGRGQPYEQYF
TRBV28,-,TRBJ1-1,many,TGTGCCAGCAAGAACACGTTGAACACTGAAGCTTTCTTT,CASKNTLNTEAFF
TRBV20-1,TRBD2,TRBJ2-1,many,TGCAGTGCCCCCAGGCCAGCGGGAGGGAATGAGCAGTTCTTC,CSAPRPAGGNEQFF
TRBV9,-,TRBJ1-2,few,TGTGCCAGCAGCGCTCCGGTTACAGGGAACAATGGCTACACCTTC,CASSAPVTGNNGYTF
TRBV20-1,TRBD2,TRBJ2-5,once,TGCAGTGCTAGAGATCAAGGGAGGGTGGAGACCCAGTACTTC,CSARDQGRVETQYF
TRBV7-8,-,TRBJ1-3,few,TGTGCCAGCAGCTTAGATAGAGCCTTAAGGTTCGGAAACACCATATATTTT,CASSLDRALRFGNTIYF
TRBV5-8,TRBD1,TRBJ1-5,-,TGTGCCAGCAAGACAGGGCAAAATCAGCCCCAGCATTTT,CASKTGQNQPQHF
TRBV11-2,TRBD2,TRBJ2-5,many,TGTGCCAGCAGCTTAGGACTGGGACTAGCGGGAAGCGGAAAAGAGACCCAGTACTTC,CASSLGLGLAGSGKETQYF
TRBV20-1,TRBD1,TRBJ2-5,-,TGCAGTGCTCAGCCCGGGACAGGGCTGCGGGAGACCCAGTACTTC,CSAQPGTGLRETQYF
TRBV12-3/TRBV12-4,TRBD2,TRBJ2-2,many,TGTGCCAGCACTTCGCGGGAGGGAACCGGGGAGCTGTTTTTT,CASTSREGTGELFF
TRBV20-1,TRBD2,TRBJ2-1,many,TGCAGTGCTAGTCTTAGCGGGAGGGGCAATGAGCAGTTCTTC,CSASLSGRGNEQFF
TRBV18,TRBD1,TRBJ1-5,-,TGTGCCAGCTCAGGGACAGGGAAGGATCAGCCCCAGCATTTT,CASSGTGKDQPQHF
TRBV20-1,-,TRBJ2-3,few,TGCAGTGCTAGAGGATCTATGATCCAGGGGAATACGCAGTATTTT,CSARGSMIQGNTQYF
TRBV2,TRBD1,TRBJ1-4,-,TGTGCCAGCAGTAAAGACAGGGACCGTAATGAAAAACTGTTTTTT,CASSKDRDRNEKLFF
TRBV6-8,-,TRBJ2-1,many,TGTGCCAGCAGTTACCTCGGTGGCGGGATGGGCTCCTACAATGAGCAGTTCTTC,CASSYLGGGMGSYNEQFF
TRBV28,TRBD2,TRBJ2-1,-,TGTGCCAGCAGAACTAGCGGTGTTACCTCCTACAATGAGCAGTTCTTC,CASRTSGVTSYNEQFF
TRBV25-1,-,TRBJ2-1,many,TGTGCCAGCAGTCTTTGGGGGAGCTCCTACAATGAGCAGTTCTTC,CASSLWGSSYNEQFF
TRBV4-1,-,TRBJ1-1,-,TGCGCCAGCAGCCAAGCGGCGGACACTGAAGCTTTCTTT,CASSQAADTEAFF
TRBV11-2,TRBD1,TRBJ1-1,many,TGTGCCAGCAGATCAAGGACAGGGCCCACTGAAGCTTTCTTT,CASRSRTGPTEAFF
TRBV2,-,TRBJ1-5,many,TGTGCCAGCAGTGAGGCGGCGAGCAATCAGCCCCAGCATTTT,CASSEAASNQPQHF
TRBV20-1,TRBD2,TRBJ2-5,many,TGCAGTGCCCGGGGACTAGCGCAAGGGGGACAAGAGACCCAGTACTTC,CSARGLAQGGQETQYF
TRBV2,TRBD1,TRBJ1-2,many,TGTGCCAGCAAGGGACAGGGAGTCTATGGCTACACCTTC,CASKGQGVYGYTF
TRBV19,-,TRBJ1-2,-,TGTGCCAGTAGTATTCGGAGGGGTTATGGCTACACCTTC,CASSIRRGYGYTF
TRBV20-1,-,TRBJ2-7,-,TGCAGTCCGAGGGACACTACCTACGAGCAGTACTTC,CSPRDTTYEQYF
TRBV3-1,-,TRBJ2-7,many,TGTGCCAGCAGCCAAGATGGGGGGACAGACGAGCAGTACTTC,CASSQDGGTDEQYF
TRBV28,-,TRBJ1-2,many,TGTGCCAGCAGTTTATCTCACAGCTATGGCTACACCTTC,CASSLSHSYGYTF